These 18 T cell receptor beta chains were all obtained from the same sample, sequenced in a study of T-cell memory formation after mild COVID-19. TCRdb recomputed calls from the 5' RACE reads with MiXCR, one row per CDR3 protein. The profile shows 350,000 to 450,000 distinct CDR3 sequences, 20% of them singletons. Material for sequencing was PBMCs or a T cell subset sorted from them (not recorded which). The receptors originated from an adult woman who had mild COVID-19 (a few samples of this study predate the infection). Cell type and time point are not known.

The CDR3 DNA reads as TGTGCCAGCAGCCCTGAAGAGGTCTCCTACGAGCAGTACTTC. Translated, it gives CASSPEEVSYEQYF. The chain recombines TRBV7-8 with TRBJ2-7; D unclear. CDR3 length: 14 residues. Germline assignment: CDR1 SGHVS and CDR2 FQNEAQ. V gave up 5 bases and J gave up 0 bases, with 11 bases separating them.

This clonotype was counted a few times. The V gene is TRBV19, the J gene TRBJ2-2, with TRBD2 matching 8 bases. Unmatched junction bases numbered 1, after V lost 1 base and J lost 0 bases. The germline V gene has CDR1 LNHDA and CDR2 SQIVND (reference sequence). The CDR3 sequence is 16 residues long. CDR3 DNA: TGTGCCAGTAGTATAGGGGGACTAGCGAACACCGGGGAGCTGTTTTTT. This gives the protein CASSIGGLANTGELFF.

This chain connects TRBV27 to TRBJ1-4; D is possibly TRBD1 (5 bases). Trimming took 9 bases from V and 8 from J, leaving 19 bases between them. Germline CDR1 and CDR2: MNHEY and SMNVEV (reference sequence). This CDR3 has 14 residues. This chain's CDR3 is CASGPRDGSEKLFF. CDR3 nucleotide sequence: TGTGCCAGTGGCCCCAGGGACGGCTCGGAAAAACTGTTTTTT.

The chain links TRBV12-3 or TRBV12-4 to TRBJ2-5, with a weak D call TRBD1 (5 bases). V was cut by 4 bases and J by 1 base, with 13 bases left in between. This CDR3 region has 15 residues. CDR3 protein: CASSSAGLPQETQYF. The CDR3 DNA reads as TGTGCCAGCAGTTCTGCAGGGCTTCCCCAAGAGACCCAGTACTTC.

This clonotype was recorded at least ten times. V usage is TRBV15 and J usage is TRBJ2-1; TRBD1 matches 7 bases. J was trimmed by 3 bases and V by 8 bases; bases with no gene match: 7. The CDR3 contains 14 residues. Looked up from germline, CDR1 is LNHNV and CDR2 is YYDKDF (reference sequence). CDR3 sequence (DNA): TGTGCCACCGCTGACAGGGTCAACTACAATGAGCAGTTCTTC. Amino acids: CATADRVNYNEQFF.

This clonotype came up a few times. V gene TRBV5-6 combines with J gene TRBJ2-7, with D hard to call. The V gene lost 0 bases and the J gene lost 1 base, with 8 bases spanning the gap. Germline CDR1 reads SGHDT; CDR2 reads YYEEEE. CDR3 size: 14 residues. CDR3 nucleotide sequence: TGTGCCAGCAGCTTGGCTGGACCGTCCTACGAGCAGTACTTC. Encoded protein: CASSLAGPSYEQYF.

In this sample, this clonotype turned up a few times. The chain couples TRBV6-2 or TRBV6-3 to TRBJ2-5; 10 bases match TRBD2. After removal of 6 bases from V and 3 bases from J, the junction contained 7 bases not matched to a gene. Germline lookup yields CDR1 MNHEY and CDR2 SVGEGT. The CDR3 is 15 amino acids. DNA for the CDR3: TGTGCCAGCAGCCCCTGGACTAGCGGTAAAGAGACCCAGTACTTC. Amino acid sequence: CASSPWTSGKETQYF.

Here the CDR3 DNA reads TGTGCCAGCTCACCCCAAGCGGGAGGCGACAATGAGCAGTTCTTC. Translating it yields CASSPQAGGDNEQFF. The V call is TRBV18, the J call TRBJ2-1, with TRBD2 matching 9 bases. CDR1 and CDR2 (germline): KGHSH, LQKENI. J was trimmed by 5 bases and V by 3 bases; bases with no gene match: 5. CDR3 length equals 15 residues.

This clonotype turned up a few times. The genes are TRBV18 and TRBJ2-7; D unresolved. Germline V gene lookup returns CDR1 KGHSH and CDR2 LQKENI. Trimming stripped 2 bases from V and 6 bases from J, with 8 bases between. The CDR3 loop spans 12 amino acids. The CDR3, as DNA: TGTGCCAGCTCACCATCCCGGGCCGAGCAGTACTTC. It translates to CASSPSRAEQYF.

The chain uses TRBV27 and TRBJ1-1; a weak D match, TRBD1 (6 bases). This CDR3 comprises 13 residues. The V end lost 6 bases, the J end lost 4 bases, and 12 bases lay between the germline ends. Looked up from germline, CDR1 is MNHEY and CDR2 is SMNVEV (reference sequence). CDR3 DNA sequence: TGTGCCAGCAGAGCCGGGACAACCACTGAAGCTTTCTTT. As protein: CASRAGTTTEAFF.

The V gene is TRBV24-1, the J gene TRBJ2-1; TRBD2 agrees at 8 bases. The J segment lost 4 bases and the V segment lost 4 bases, leaving 5 bases of the junction unmatched. The CDR3 is made up of 15 amino acids. Per germline, CDR1 KGHDR and CDR2 SFDVKD. CDR3 protein: CATSESGGPYNEQFF. The CDR3 nucleotides read TGTGCCACCAGTGAGAGCGGGGGACCGTACAATGAGCAGTTCTTC.

V is TRBV11-3 and J is TRBJ2-7, with TRBD1 matching over 11 bases. This CDR3 has 16 residues. Germline V gives CDR1 SGHNT, CDR2 YENEEA. V lost 4 bases to trimming and J lost 1 base; unmatched junction nucleotides: 6. The DNA of the CDR3 is TGTGCCAGCAGCTACATGGGACAGGGGGAATCCTACGAGCAGTACTTC. It is translated as CASSYMGQGESYEQYF.

The table lists this clonotype with a few counts. CDR3 amino acids: CASSYPSRPGIYEQYF. The CDR3 DNA reads TGTGCCAGCAGTTACCCCAGCCGCCCTGGGATCTACGAGCAGTACTTC. V and J are TRBV6-5 and TRBJ2-7; D is uncertain. Between the trimmed V and J ends, which lost 2 bases and 3 bases, there was a span of 17 bases. This CDR3 is 16 amino acids long. The germline V gene has CDR1 MNHEY and CDR2 SVGAGI.

The rearrangement uses TRBV12-3 or TRBV12-4 and TRBJ2-5; 11 bases match TRBD2. The CDR3 contains 16 residues. The junction had 10 bases not matched to a gene; V was cut back by 6 bases and J by 4 bases. The CDR3 DNA reads TGTGCCAGCAGCCTAATAGCGGGAGGGCCCAGAGAGACCCAGTACTTC. This translates into CASSLIAGGPRETQYF.

The chain combines TRBV4-3 with TRBJ1-2; maybe TRBD1 (6 bases). Trimming cost V 2 bases and J 0 bases, with 13 bases left between them. The CDR3 consists of 16 residues. CDR1 and CDR2 from the germline V gene are LGHNA and YSLEER. Here the CDR3 DNA reads TGCGCCAGCAGCCAACGGGGGGCAGGGCCTAACTATGGCTACACCTTC. As protein: CASSQRGAGPNYGYTF.

This clonotype was detected a few times. CDR3: CSARVWATYSNQPQHF. The CDR3 nucleotides read TGCAGTGCTAGAGTTTGGGCCACGTATAGCAATCAGCCCCAGCATTTT. The chain combines TRBV20-1 with TRBJ1-5; D unresolved. CDR1 DFQATT and CDR2 SNEGSKA come from the germline V gene (reference sequence). The CDR3 has 16 residues. V was trimmed by 1 base and J by 0 bases, leaving 13 bases between them.

The chain links TRBV3-1 to TRBJ2-3, with D unclear. Trimming pared 0 bases from V and 4 bases from J, leaving 14 bases between. CDR1 LGHDT and CDR2 YNNKEL come from the germline V gene (reference sequence). CDR3 size: 16 residues. CDR3 sequence reads: CASSQEAPDGADTQYF. CDR3 nucleotides: TGTGCCAGCAGCCAAGAGGCGCCGGACGGCGCAGATACGCAGTATTTT.

The CDR3 DNA is TGCGCCAGCAGCCTGGGACAGGGAATGGTCACAGATACGCAGTATTTT. It yields the protein CASSLGQGMVTDTQYF. This sequence joins TRBV5-1 and TRBJ2-3, with 9 nucleotides matching TRBD1. This CDR3 contains 16 residues. V was pared by 4 bases and J by 2 bases, with 8 bases of the junction left unmatched. In germline, CDR1 is SGHRS, CDR2 YFSETQ.